One sample yielded the 5 T cell receptor beta chains listed below, sequenced in a study of human T cells and chemical hapten exposure. Indicated time point: patch test 1, 2 weeks after DPC sensitization. Specified treatment: therapeutic diphenylcyclopropenone sensitization with weekly scalp DPC. TCRdb reprocessed the RACE reads with MiXCR, giving one entry per CDR3 protein. The table records around 120,000 distinct CDR3 sequences, around an eighth of them present only once. Sequencing was performed on whole blood, taken in connection with sensitization to the hapten diphenylcyclopropenone (DPC). The source of these receptors is a woman between 45 and 60 years old with alopecia areata. Some clones in this sample may be carry-over from other donors' samples.

V is TRBV3-1 and J is TRBJ2-2, with D possibly being TRBD1 (5 bases). Germline CDR1 reads LGHDT; CDR2 reads YNNKEL (reference sequence). V was shortened by 2 bases and J by 6 bases, with 7 bases between the two germline ends. The length of the CDR3 is 13 residues. This CDR3 is CASSQIGAGELFF. The CDR3 DNA follows: TGTGCCAGCAGCCAAATAGGGGCCGGGGAGCTGTTTTTT.

This clonotype has ten or more counts. J is TRBJ1-5 and V is TRBV18; TRBD1 aligns across 9 bases. The germline V gene encodes CDR1 KGHSH and CDR2 LQKENI. J lost 8 bases, V lost 3 bases, and 8 bases had no gene match. This CDR3 comprises 15 residues. The CDR3 loop is CASSPNTGGGEPQHF. The CDR3 DNA reads as TGTGCCAGCTCACCCAACACAGGGGGCGGGGAGCCCCAGCATTTT. Together with reference TRBV18 and TRBJ1-5, the CDR3 gives the full variable domain: NAGVMQNPRHLVRRRGQEARLRCSPMKGHSHVYWYRQLPEEGLKFMVYLQKENIIDESGMPKERFSAEFPKEGPSILRIQQVVRGDSAAYFCASSPNTGGGEPQHFGDGTRLSIL.

The V gene is TRBV12-3 or TRBV12-4, the J gene TRBJ2-3; TRBD2 aligns across 8 bases. J was trimmed by 0 bases and V by 8 bases; bases with no gene match: 1. The CDR3 totals 13 residues. The CDR3 loop is CASQRGSTDTQYF. As DNA, the CDR3 is TGTGCCAGCCAGCGGGGGAGCACAGATACGCAGTATTTT.

This clonotype was observed many times. CDR3 DNA: TGTGCCAGCAGCTCCCTCCGGGGAGAGGAGACCCAGTACTTC. Its protein product is CASSSLRGEETQYF. The rearrangement joins TRBV7-2 to TRBJ2-5, with D tentatively TRBD2 (5 bases). Germline CDR1 is SGHTA and CDR2 is FQGNSA. The CDR3 sequence is 14 residues long. V lost 4 bases to trimming and J lost 5 bases, with 14 bases between them.

In this sample, this clonotype turned up many times. This sequence joins TRBV13 and TRBJ2-5; no firm D call. Germline CDR1 and CDR2: PRHDT and FYEKMQ (reference sequence). V was shortened by 5 bases and J by 0 bases, with 7 bases between the two germline ends. The CDR3 covers 13 residues. The CDR3 sequence is CASSLRYQETQYF. The DNA of the CDR3 is TGTGCCAGCAGCCTACGGTACCAAGAGACCCAGTACTTC.